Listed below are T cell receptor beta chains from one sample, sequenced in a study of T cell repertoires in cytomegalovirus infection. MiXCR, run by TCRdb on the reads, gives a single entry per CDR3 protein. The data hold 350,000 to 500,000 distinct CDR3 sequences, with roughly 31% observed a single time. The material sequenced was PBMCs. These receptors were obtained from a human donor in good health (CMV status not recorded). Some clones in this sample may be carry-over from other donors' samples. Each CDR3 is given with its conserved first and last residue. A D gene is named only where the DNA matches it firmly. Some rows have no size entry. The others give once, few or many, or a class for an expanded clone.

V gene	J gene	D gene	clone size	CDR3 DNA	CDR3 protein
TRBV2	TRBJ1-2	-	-	TGTGCCAGCAGGGATACAGAGAACTATGGCTACACCTTC	CASRDTENYGYTF
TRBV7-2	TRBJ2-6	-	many	TGTGCCAGCAGCCTTATGTTTACAGGCGCCTCTGGGGCCAACGTCCTGACTTTC	CASSLMFTGASGANVLTF
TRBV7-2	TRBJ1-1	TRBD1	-	TGTGCCAGCAGCTTAGTGGGACAGGGACGTGACACTGAAGCTTTCTTT	CASSLVGQGRDTEAFF
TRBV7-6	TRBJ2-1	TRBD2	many	TGTGCCAGCAGCTCTAGCGGGGTAAACAATGAGCAGTTCTTC	CASSSSGVNNEQFF
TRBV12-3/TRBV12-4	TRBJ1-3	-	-	TGTGCCAGCACAAACACAGGCATCTCTGGAAACACCATATATTTT	CASTNTGISGNTIYF
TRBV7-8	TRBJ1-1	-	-	TGTGCCAGCAGCTTGGAAATTGGGATGAACACTGAAGCTTTCTTT	CASSLEIGMNTEAFF
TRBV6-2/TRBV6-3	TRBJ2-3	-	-	TGTGCCAGCAGCCACCCACTTGCGGGGGCTTCAGATACGCAGTATTTT	CASSHPLAGASDTQYF
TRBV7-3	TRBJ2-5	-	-	TGTGCCAGCAGCTTAAGGCAGGGACGGCAAGAGACCCAGTACTTC	CASSLRQGRQETQYF
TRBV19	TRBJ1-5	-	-	TGTGCCAGTAGTATCAGCGGGGGAAATCAGCCCCAGCATTTT	CASSISGGNQPQHF
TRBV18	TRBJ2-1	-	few	TGTGCCAGCTCACCCGGTGCACAGAGCTCCTACAATGAGCAGTTCTTC	CASSPGAQSSYNEQFF
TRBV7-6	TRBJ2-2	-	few	TGTGCCAGCAGCCCCGTGGGGAGGCGCACCGGGGAGCTGTTTTTT	CASSPVGRRTGELFF
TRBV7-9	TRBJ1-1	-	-	TGTGCCAGCAGCATCCTGGACAGCACTGAAGCTTTCTTT	CASSILDSTEAFF
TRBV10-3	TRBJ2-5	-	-	TGTGCCATCAGTGAGGGATTCCAAGAGACCCAGTACTTC	CAISEGFQETQYF
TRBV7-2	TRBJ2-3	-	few	TGTGCCAGCAGCATGGACGGGACTAGCACAGATACGCAGTATTTT	CASSMDGTSTDTQYF
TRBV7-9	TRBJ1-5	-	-	TGTGCCAGCAGCGCTACTTCAGGCAATCAGCCCCAGCATTTT	CASSATSGNQPQHF
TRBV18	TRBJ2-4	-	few	TGTGCCAGCTCACCCCTACAGGGACCCAAAAACATTCAGTACTTC	CASSPLQGPKNIQYF
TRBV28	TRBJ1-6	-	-	TGTGCCAGCAGTTGGGGACCCCCCGGACAGCTTAGCTCACCCCTCCACTTT	CASSWGPPGQLSSPLHF
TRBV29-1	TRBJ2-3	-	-	TGCAGCGACACATCCGTAGAGAGCACAGATACGCAGTATTTT	CSDTSVESTDTQYF
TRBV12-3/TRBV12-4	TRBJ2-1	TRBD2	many	TGTGCCAGCAGCAGAGCCGCGGGACTAGGAACAAACAATGAGCAGTTCTTC	CASSRAAGLGTNNEQFF
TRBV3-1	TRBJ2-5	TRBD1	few	TGTGCCAGCAGCCATGCACGGGACAGGGTGGAGGAGACCCAGTACTTC	CASSHARDRVEETQYF
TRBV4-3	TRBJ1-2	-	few	TGCGCCAGCAGCCAAGCTACGGGGGCTAACTATGGCTACACCTTC	CASSQATGANYGYTF
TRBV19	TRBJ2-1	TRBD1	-	TGTGCCAGTAGTCCTACAGGGGTGGAGCAGTTCTTC	CASSPTGVEQFF
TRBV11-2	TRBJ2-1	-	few	TGTGCCAGCAGCTTAGATCAAGCGAGCTCCTACAATGAGCAGTTCTTC	CASSLDQASSYNEQFF
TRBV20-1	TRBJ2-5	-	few	TGCAGTGCGAGGACAGACACCCAAGAGACCCAGTACTTC	CSARTDTQETQYF
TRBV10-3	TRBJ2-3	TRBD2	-	TGTGCCATCAGTGAGTCTTGGACTAGCGGGGGGGCCCCAGATACGCAGTATTTT	CAISESWTSGGAPDTQYF
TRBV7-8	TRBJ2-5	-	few	TGTGCCAGCAGTTGGAGGTGGGGCGATCGGGACCAAGAGACCCAGTACTTC	CASSWRWGDRDQETQYF
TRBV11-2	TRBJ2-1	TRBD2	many	TGTGCCAGCAGCTTAGTAGGTAGCGGGGGGGCCTCTGAGCAGTTCTTC	CASSLVGSGGASEQFF
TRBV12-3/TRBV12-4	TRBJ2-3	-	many	TGTGCCAGCAGTTACCCCTCTCCCGGGGGTTACACAGATACGCAGTATTTT	CASSYPSPGGYTDTQYF
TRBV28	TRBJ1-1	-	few	TGTGCCAGCAGTTTATGGTCCCTCGGGGAAAAACTCCGTAAAGCTTTCTTT	CASSLWSLGEKLRKAFF
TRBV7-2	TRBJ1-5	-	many	TGTGCCAGCAGCTTAGTACCGGGAAGCAATCAGCCCCAGCATTTT	CASSLVPGSNQPQHF
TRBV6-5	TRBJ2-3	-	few	TGTGCCAGCAGATCCCCCCGGGACACCCCGAAGACAGATACGCAGTATTTT	CASRSPRDTPKTDTQYF
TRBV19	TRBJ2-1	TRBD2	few	TGTGCCAGTGCGGGGGATGAGCAGTTCTTC	CASAGDEQFF
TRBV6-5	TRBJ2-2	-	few	TGTGCCAGCAGTTACACACCCTCCGGATTACTGAACACCGGGGAGCTGTTTTTT	CASSYTPSGLLNTGELFF
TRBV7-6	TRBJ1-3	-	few	TGTGCCAGCAGCTTAGTTCAGGCGAGCTCTGGAAACACCATATATTTT	CASSLVQASSGNTIYF
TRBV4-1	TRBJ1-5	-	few	TGCGCCAGCAGCCAGGGGTTGAACAATCAGCCCCAGCATTTT	CASSQGLNNQPQHF
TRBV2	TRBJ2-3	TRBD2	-	TGTGCCAGCAGTCGGCTAGCGGGGGAGACAGATACGCAGTATTTT	CASSRLAGETDTQYF
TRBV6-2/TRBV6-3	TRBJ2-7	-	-	TGTGCCAGCAGTTTCCTTCAATACGAGCAGTACTTC	CASSFLQYEQYF
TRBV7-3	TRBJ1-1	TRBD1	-	TGTGCCAGCAGCTCCCCCGGGACAGGGGAGAACACTGAAGCTTTCTTT	CASSSPGTGENTEAFF
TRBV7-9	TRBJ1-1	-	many	TGTGCCAGCAAGTGGGGACAGAACACTGAAGCTTTCTTT	CASKWGQNTEAFF
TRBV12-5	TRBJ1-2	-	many	TGTGCTAGTGGTCCGGGGACCGTCCCTGGCTATGGCTACACCTTC	CASGPGTVPGYGYTF
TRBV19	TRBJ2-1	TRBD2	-	TGTGCCAGTAGTAGGGGGGGAGACAATGAGCAGTTCTTC	CASSRGGDNEQFF
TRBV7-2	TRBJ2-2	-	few	TGTGCCAGCAGCTTTTTAGTAGGCACCGGGGAGCTGTTTTTT	CASSFLVGTGELFF
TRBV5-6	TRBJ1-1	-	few	TGTGCCAGCAGCTCCCCATTACGTCAGGGGACTGAAGCTTTCTTT	CASSSPLRQGTEAFF
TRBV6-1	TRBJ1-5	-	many	TGTGCCAGCAGTCGGGGGTCCTCTGGGAATCAGCCCCAGCATTTT	CASSRGSSGNQPQHF
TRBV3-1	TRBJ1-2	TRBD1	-	TGTGCCAGCAGCCGCCAGGGGGTTGGCTACACCTTC	CASSRQGVGYTF
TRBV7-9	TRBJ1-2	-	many	TGTGCCAGCAGCCGGGGGAGCGGCTATGGCTACACCTTC	CASSRGSGYGYTF
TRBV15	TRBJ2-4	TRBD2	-	TGTGCCACCAGCAGATTAGCGGGGGACGGCAAAAACATTCAGTACTTC	CATSRLAGDGKNIQYF
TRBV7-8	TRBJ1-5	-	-	TGTGCCAGCAGCTTACGGGACCGCGTCAATCCGCCCCCGCATTTT	CASSLRDRVNPPPHF
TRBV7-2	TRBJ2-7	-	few	TGTGCCAGCAGCCCGATCAGGGTCCACGAGCAGTACTTC	CASSPIRVHEQYF
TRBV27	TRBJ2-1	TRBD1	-	TGTGCCAGCGGAACGCAGACAGGGGCCCGAGACAAAGAGCAGTTCTTC	CASGTQTGARDKEQFF
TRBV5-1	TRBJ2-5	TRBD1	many	TGCGCCAGCAGGCCCGGGACAGGGGGCCAAGAGACCCAGTACTTC	CASRPGTGGQETQYF
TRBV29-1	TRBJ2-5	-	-	TGCAGCGTTGAGGCGGACAGTAAAGAGACCCAGTACTTC	CSVEADSKETQYF
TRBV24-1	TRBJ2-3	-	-	TGTGCCACCAGTGTGGAGTGGGGGAGCACAGATACGCAGTATTTT	CATSVEWGSTDTQYF
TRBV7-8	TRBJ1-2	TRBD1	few	TGTGCCAGCAGCTCGGACAGGCGAGGGGTTTATGGCTACACCTTC	CASSSDRRGVYGYTF
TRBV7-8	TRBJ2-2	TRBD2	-	TGTGCCAGCAGCTTACTTAGCGGGAGCGGGGAGCTGTTTTTT	CASSLLSGSGELFF